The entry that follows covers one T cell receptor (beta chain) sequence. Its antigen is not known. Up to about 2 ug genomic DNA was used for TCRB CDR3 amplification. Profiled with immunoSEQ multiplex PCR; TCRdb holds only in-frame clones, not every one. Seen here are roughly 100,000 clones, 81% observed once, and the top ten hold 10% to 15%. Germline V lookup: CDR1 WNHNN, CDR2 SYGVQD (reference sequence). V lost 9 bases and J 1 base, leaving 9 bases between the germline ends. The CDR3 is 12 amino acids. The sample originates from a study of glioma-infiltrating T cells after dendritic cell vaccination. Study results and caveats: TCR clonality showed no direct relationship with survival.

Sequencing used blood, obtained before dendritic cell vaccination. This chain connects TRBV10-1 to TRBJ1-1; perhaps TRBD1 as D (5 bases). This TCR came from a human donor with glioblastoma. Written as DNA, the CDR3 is TGCGCCAGTGCCGGGGGGAACACTGAAGCTTTCTTT. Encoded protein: CASAGGNTEAFF.